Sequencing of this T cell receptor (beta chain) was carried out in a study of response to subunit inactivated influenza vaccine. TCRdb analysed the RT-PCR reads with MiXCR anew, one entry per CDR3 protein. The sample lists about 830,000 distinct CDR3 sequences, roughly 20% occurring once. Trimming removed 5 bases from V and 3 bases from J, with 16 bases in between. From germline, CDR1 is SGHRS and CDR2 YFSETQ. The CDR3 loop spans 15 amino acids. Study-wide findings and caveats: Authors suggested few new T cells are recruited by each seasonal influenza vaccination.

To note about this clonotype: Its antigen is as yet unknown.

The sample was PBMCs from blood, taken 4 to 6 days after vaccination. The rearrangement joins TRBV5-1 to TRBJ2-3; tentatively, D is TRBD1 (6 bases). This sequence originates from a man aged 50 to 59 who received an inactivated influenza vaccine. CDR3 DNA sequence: TGCGCCAGCAGACCTGGACAGACTTTTACAGATACGCAGTATTTT. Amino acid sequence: CASRPGQTFTDTQYF.